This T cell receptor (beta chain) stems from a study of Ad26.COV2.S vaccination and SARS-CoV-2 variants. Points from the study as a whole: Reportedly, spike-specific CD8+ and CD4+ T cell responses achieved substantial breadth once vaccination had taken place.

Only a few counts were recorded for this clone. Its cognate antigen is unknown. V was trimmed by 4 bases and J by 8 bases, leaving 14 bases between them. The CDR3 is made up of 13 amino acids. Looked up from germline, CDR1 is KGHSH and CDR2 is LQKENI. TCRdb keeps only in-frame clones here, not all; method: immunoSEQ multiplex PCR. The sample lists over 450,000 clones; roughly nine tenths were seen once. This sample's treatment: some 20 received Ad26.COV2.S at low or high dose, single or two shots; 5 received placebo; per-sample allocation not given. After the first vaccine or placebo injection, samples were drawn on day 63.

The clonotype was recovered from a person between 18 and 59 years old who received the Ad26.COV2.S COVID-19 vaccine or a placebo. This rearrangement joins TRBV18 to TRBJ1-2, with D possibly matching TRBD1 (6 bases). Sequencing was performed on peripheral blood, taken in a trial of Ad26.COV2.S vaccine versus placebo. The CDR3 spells CASSRTVDGGYTF. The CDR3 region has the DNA TGTGCCAGCTCACGGACAGTGGATGGGGGCTACACCTTC.